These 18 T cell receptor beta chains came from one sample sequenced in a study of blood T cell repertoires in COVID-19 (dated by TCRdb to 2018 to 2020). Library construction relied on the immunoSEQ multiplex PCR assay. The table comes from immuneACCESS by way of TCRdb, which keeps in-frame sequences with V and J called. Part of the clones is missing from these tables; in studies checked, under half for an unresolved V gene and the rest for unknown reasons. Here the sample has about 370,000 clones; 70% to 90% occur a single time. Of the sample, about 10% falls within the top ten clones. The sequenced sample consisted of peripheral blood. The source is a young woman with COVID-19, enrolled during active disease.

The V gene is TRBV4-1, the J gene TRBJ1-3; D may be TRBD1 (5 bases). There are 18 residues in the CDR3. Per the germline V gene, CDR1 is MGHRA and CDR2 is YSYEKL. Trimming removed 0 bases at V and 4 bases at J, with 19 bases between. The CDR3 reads CASSQDTAPGGGGNTIYF. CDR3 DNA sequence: TGCGCCAGCAGCCAAGATACCGCGCCCGGGGGTGGCGGAAACACCATATATTTT.

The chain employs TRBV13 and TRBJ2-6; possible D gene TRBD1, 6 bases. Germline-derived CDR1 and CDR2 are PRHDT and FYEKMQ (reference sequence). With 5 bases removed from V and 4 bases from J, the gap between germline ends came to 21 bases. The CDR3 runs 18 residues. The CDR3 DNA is TGTGCCAGCAGCCCCCGGGACATAGGGATTGGAGGGGCCAACGTCCTGACTTTC. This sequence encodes CASSPRDIGIGGANVLTF. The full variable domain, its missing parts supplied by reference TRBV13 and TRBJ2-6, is AAGVIQSPRHLIKEKRETATLKCYPIPRHDTVYWYQQGPGQDPQFLISFYEKMQSDKGSIPDRFSAQQFSDYHSELNMSSLELGDSALYFCASSPRDIGIGGANVLTFGAGSRLTVL.

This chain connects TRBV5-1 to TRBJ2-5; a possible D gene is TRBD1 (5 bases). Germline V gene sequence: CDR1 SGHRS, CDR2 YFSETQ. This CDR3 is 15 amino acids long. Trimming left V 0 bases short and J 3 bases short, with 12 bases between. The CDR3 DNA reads TGCGCCAGCAGCTTGGCGTGGGGCTTCAAAGAGACCCAGTACTTC. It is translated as CASSLAWGFKETQYF.

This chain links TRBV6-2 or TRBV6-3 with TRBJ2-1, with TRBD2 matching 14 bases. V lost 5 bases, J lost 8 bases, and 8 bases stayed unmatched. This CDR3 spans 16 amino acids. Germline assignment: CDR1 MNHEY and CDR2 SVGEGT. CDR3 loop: CASSTRLAGGPDEQFF. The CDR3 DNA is TGTGCCAGCAGTACACGACTAGCGGGAGGGCCGGATGAGCAGTTCTTC.

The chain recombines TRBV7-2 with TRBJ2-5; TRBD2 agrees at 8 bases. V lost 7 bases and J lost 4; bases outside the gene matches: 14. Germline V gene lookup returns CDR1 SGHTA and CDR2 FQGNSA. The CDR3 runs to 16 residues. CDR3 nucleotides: TGTGCCAGCACCCGGGGGGGGGCTAGCATTGGAGAGACCCAGTACTTC. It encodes CASTRGGASIGETQYF.

CDR3 protein: CASSPGLAGVIYEQYF. The CDR3 nucleotides are TGTGCCAGCAGCCCTGGACTAGCGGGAGTAATCTACGAGCAGTACTTC. The chain carries TRBV2 and TRBJ2-7; 13 bases line up with TRBD2. This CDR3 is 16 amino acids long. CDR1 SNHLY and CDR2 FYNNEI come from the germline V gene. The J segment lost 3 bases and the V segment lost 6 bases, leaving 8 bases of the junction unmatched. Based on the CDR3 plus reference TRBV2 and TRBJ2-7, the full variable domain is EPEVTQTPSHQVTQMGQEVILRCVPISNHLYFYWYRQILGQKVEFLVSFYNNEISEKSEIFDDQFSVERPDGSNFTLKIRSTKLEDSAMYFCASSPGLAGVIYEQYFGPGTRLTVT.

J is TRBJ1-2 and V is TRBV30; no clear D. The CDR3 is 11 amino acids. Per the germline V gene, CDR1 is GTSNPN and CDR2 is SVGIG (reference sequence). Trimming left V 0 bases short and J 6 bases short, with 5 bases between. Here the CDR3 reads CAWSVADGYTF. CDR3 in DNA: TGTGCCTGGAGTGTAGCCGATGGCTACACCTTC.

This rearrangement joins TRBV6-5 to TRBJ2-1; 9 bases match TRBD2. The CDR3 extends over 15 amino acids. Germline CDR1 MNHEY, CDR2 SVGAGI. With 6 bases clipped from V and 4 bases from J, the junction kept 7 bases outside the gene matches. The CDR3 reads CASRRLADEYNEQFF. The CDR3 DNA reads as TGTGCCAGCAGAAGACTAGCGGACGAGTACAATGAGCAGTTCTTC.

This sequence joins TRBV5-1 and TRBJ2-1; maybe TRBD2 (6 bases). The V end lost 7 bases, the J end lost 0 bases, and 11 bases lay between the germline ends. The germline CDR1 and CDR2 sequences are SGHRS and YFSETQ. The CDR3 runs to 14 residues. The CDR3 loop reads CASGGTDSYNEQFF. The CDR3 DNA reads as TGCGCCAGCGGCGGGACTGACTCCTACAATGAGCAGTTCTTC.

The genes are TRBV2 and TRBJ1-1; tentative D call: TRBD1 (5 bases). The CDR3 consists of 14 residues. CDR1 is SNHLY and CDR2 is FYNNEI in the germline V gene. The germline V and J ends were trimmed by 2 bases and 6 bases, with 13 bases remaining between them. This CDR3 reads CASSERQGTAEAFF. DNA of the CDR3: TGTGCCAGCAGTGAACGTCAGGGCACCGCTGAAGCTTTCTTT.

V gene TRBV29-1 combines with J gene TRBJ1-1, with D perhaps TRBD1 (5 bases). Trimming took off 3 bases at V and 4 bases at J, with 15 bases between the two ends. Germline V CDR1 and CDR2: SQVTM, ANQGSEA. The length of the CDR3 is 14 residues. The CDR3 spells CSVEDLRRGTEAFF. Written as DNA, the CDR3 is TGCAGCGTTGAGGACCTCCGGAGGGGCACTGAAGCTTTCTTT.

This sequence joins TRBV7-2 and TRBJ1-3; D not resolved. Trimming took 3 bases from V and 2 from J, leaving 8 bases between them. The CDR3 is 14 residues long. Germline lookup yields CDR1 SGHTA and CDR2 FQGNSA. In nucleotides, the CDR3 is TGTGCCAGCAGCTTTGGGAGGGCTGGAAACACCATATATTTT. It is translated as CASSFGRAGNTIYF.

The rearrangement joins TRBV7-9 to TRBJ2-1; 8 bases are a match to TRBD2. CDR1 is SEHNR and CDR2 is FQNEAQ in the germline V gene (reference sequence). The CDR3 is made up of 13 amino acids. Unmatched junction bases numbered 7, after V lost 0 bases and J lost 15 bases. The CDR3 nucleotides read TGTGCCAGCAGCTTAGCTAGCGGGACGGAGGGGTTCTTC. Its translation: CASSLASGTEGFF.

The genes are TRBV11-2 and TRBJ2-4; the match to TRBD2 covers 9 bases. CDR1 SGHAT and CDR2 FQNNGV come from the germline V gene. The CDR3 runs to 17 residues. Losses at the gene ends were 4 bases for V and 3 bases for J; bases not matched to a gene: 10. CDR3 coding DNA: TGTGCCAGCAGCTCTGCTCAGACTAGCGGCAACAAAAACATTCAGTACTTC. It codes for CASSSAQTSGNKNIQYF.

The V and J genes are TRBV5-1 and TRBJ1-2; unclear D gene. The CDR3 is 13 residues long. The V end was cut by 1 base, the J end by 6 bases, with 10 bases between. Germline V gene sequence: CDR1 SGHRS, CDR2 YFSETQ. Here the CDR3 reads CASSLFPSDGYTF. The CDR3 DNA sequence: TGCGCCAGCAGCTTGTTCCCGAGTGATGGCTACACCTTC.

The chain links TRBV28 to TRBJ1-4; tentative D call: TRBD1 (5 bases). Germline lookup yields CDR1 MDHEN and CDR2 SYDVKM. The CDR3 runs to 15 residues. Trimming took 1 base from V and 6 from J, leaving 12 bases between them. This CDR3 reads CASSLSLRVDEKLFF. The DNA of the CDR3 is TGTGCCAGCAGTTTATCGCTCAGGGTGGATGAAAAACTGTTTTTT.

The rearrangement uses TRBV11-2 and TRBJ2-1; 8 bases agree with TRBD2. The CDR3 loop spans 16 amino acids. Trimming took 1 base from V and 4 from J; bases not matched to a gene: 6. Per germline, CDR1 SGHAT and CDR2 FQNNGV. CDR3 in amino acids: CASSLGHSGDYNEQFF. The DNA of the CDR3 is TGTGCCAGCAGCTTAGGGCATAGCGGGGATTACAATGAGCAGTTCTTC.

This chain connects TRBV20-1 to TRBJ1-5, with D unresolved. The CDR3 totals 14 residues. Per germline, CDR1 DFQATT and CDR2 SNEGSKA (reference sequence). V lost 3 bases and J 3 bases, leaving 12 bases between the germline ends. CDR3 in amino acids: CSASPPGFNQPQHF. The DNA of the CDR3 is TGCAGTGCTAGTCCCCCAGGTTTCAATCAGCCCCAGCATTTT.